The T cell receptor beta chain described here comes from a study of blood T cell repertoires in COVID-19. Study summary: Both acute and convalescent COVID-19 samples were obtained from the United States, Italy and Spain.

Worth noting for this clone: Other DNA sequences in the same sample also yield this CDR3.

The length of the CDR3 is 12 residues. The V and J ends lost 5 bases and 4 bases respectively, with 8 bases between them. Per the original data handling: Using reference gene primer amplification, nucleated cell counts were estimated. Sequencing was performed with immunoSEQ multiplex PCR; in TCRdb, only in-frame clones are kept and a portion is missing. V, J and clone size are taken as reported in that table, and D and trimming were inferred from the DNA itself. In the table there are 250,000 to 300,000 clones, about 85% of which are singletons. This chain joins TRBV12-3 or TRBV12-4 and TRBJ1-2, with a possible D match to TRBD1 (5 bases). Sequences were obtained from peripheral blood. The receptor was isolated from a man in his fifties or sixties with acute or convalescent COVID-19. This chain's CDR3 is CASSADSYGYTF. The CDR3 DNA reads TGTGCCAGCAGTGCCGACAGCTATGGCTACACCTTC.